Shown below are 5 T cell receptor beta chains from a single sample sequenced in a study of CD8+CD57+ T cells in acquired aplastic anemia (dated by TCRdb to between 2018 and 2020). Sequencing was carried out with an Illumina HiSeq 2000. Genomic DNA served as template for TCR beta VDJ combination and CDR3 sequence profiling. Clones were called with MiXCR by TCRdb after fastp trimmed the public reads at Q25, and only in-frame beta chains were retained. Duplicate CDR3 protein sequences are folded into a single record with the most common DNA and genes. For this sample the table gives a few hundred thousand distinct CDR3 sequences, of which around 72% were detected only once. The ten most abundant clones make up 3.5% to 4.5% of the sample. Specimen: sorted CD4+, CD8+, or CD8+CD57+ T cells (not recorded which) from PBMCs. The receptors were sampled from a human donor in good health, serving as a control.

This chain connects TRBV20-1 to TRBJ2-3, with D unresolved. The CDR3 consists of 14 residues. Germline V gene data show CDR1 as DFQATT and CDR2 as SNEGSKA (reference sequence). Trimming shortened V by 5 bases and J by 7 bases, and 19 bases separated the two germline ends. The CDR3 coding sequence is TGCAGTGCTTTACAGAGCCCACGACCCAATACGCAGTATTTT. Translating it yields CSALQSPRPNTQYF.

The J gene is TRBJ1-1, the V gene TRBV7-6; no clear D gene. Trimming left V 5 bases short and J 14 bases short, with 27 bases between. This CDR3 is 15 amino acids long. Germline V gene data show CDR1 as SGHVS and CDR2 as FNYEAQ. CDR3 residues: CASSLRTEYTNSPFF. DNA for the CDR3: TGTGCCAGCAGCCTCCGGACCGAGTACACTAATTCACCCTTCTTT.

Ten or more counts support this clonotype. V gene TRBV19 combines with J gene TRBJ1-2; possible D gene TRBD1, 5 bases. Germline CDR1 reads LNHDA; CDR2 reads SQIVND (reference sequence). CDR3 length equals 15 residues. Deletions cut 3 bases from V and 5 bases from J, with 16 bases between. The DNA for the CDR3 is TGTGCCAGTAGTATCCCCGGGACCGAGCGATATGGCTACACCTTC. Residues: CASSIPGTERYGYTF.

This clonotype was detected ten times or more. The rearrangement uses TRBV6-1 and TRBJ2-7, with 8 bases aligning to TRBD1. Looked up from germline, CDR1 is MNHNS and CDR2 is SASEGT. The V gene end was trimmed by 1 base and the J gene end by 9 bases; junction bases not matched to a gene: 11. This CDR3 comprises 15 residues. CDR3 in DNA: TGTGCCAGCAGTGAAGATTCGGCAGGGGGCATCGGGCAGTACTTC. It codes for CASSEDSAGGIGQYF.

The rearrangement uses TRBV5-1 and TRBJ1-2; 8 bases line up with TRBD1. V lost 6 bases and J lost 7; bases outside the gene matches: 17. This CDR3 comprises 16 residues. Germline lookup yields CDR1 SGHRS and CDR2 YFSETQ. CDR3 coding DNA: TGCGCCAGCACCGCGGAGGTTTTTGGACAGGGCGGTGGCTACACCTTC. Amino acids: CASTAEVFGQGGGYTF.